One sample yielded the 24 T cell receptor beta chains listed below, sequenced in a study of blood T cells in healthy people across ages. Then a second PCR, running about 7 to 11 cycles, was carried out with a sample-barcoded 5' primer and a J-beta primer mix. TCRdb reprocessed the 5' RACE reads with MiXCR, giving one entry per CDR3 protein. The repertoire holds 870,000 or so distinct CDR3 sequences, with roughly 26% as singletons. The sample comprised blood. Source of these receptors: a woman older than 75 in good health.

The CDR3 sequence is CSATILAGERYNEQFF. DNA of the CDR3: TGCAGTGCTACCATTCTAGCGGGAGAGCGCTACAATGAGCAGTTCTTC. The V call is TRBV20-1, the J call TRBJ2-1; 10 bases fit TRBD2. Germline V gene data show CDR1 as DFQATT and CDR2 as SNEGSKA (reference sequence). The CDR3 is 16 amino acids. V shed 4 bases, J shed 3 bases, and the junction held 9 bases outside the gene matches.

V gene TRBV20-1 combines with J gene TRBJ1-5, with D perhaps TRBD1 (5 bases). Trimming cost V 4 bases and J 0 bases, with 22 bases left between them. CDR3 length equals 18 residues. Germline-derived CDR1 and CDR2 are DFQATT and SNEGSKA (reference sequence). The CDR3: CSAKVRDYATYSNQPQHF. The CDR3 region has the DNA TGCAGTGCTAAGGTCCGGGACTATGCAACGTATAGCAATCAGCCCCAGCATTTT.

This clonotype has more than one count but fewer than ten. The chain joins TRBV4-1 to TRBJ1-4; D not certain. Germline V gives CDR1 MGHRA, CDR2 YSYEKL. V was shortened by 4 bases and J by 5 bases, with 14 bases between the two germline ends. The CDR3 runs 15 residues. Here the CDR3 reads CASSRDLSGNEKLFF. As DNA, the CDR3 is TGCGCCAGCAGCCGCGACTTGTCCGGGAATGAAAAACTGTTTTTT.

The chain employs TRBV27 and TRBJ1-1, with 8 bases aligning to TRBD1. Germline-derived CDR1 and CDR2 are MNHEY and SMNVEV (reference sequence). J was trimmed by 5 bases and V by 6 bases; bases with no gene match: 23. The CDR3 is 19 residues long. CDR3 in amino acids: CASRTWDRRGGSWMTEAFF. CDR3 bases: TGTGCCAGCAGAACATGGGACAGGCGTGGTGGGTCATGGATGACTGAAGCTTTCTTT.

This clonotype was observed many times. This chain joins TRBV10-3 and TRBJ2-7; D possibly matches TRBD1 or TRBD2 (5 bases each). The germline V gene has CDR1 ENHRY and CDR2 SYGVKD. This CDR3 region has 13 residues. V was trimmed by 10 bases and J by 1 base, leaving 14 bases between them. The CDR3 DNA sequence: TGTGCCAGCCGGGACCGTTCATCCTACGAGCAGTACTTC. Amino acids: CASRDRSSYEQYF.

The rearrangement joins TRBV7-8 to TRBJ1-6; 7 bases agree with TRBD1. With 5 bases clipped from V and 7 bases from J, the junction kept 11 bases outside the gene matches. Looked up from germline, CDR1 is SGHVS and CDR2 is FQNEAQ. The CDR3 loop spans 16 amino acids. The CDR3 region has the DNA TGTGCCAGCAGCCTCTACCAGGGGGATTTAAATTCACCCCTCCACTTT. It is translated as CASSLYQGDLNSPLHF.

Only a few counts were recorded for this clonotype. The chain has TRBV5-4 and TRBJ2-4; D gene unclear. This CDR3 region has 14 residues. The germline gives CDR1 SGHNT, CDR2 YYREEE (reference sequence). V was clipped by 0 bases and J by 7 bases, with 11 bases between them. CDR3 loop: CASSLEGLWNIQYF. The CDR3 nucleotides read TGTGCCAGCAGCTTGGAAGGGTTATGGAACATTCAGTACTTC.

This clonotype was detected ten times or more. The chain has TRBV7-2 and TRBJ1-2, with D possibly being TRBD1 (5 bases). The CDR3 has 12 amino acids. Germline V gene sequence: CDR1 SGHTA, CDR2 FQGNSA. Trimming left V 4 bases short and J 6 bases short, with 9 bases between. CDR3 nucleotide sequence: TGTGCCAGCAGCTGGCAGGGCAATGGCTACACCTTC. It translates to CASSWQGNGYTF. Filled out from reference TRBV7-2 and TRBJ1-2, the complete variable domain reads GAGVSQSPSNKVTEKGKDVELRCDPISGHTALYWYRQSLGQGLEFLIYFQGNSAPDKSGLPSDRFSAERTGGSVSTLTIQRTQQEDSAVYLCASSWQGNGYTFGSGTRLTVV.

This clonotype was recorded many times. The V gene is TRBV21-1, the J gene TRBJ1-2; TRBD1, the D gene given by the table, was not confirmed from the DNA. TRBV21-1 counts as a pseudogene. CDR3 length: 16 residues. CDR3 DNA: TGTGCCAGCAGCATCAGGACAGGGAAAACTAACTATGGCTACACCTTC. Amino acid sequence: CASSIRTGKTNYGYTF.

To note about this clonotype: A much larger clone lies one base from this, so it may be a read error. The rearrangement links TRBV7-6 to TRBJ1-6; D is unclear. The CDR3 is made up of 15 amino acids. Germline V gene lookup returns CDR1 SGHVS and CDR2 FNYEAQ. Trimming took 2 bases from V and 11 from J, leaving 16 bases between them. CDR3 residues: CASSLNPRRNPPLHF. In DNA, the CDR3 is TGTGCCAGCAGCTTAAACCCGAGAAGGAATCCACCCCTCCACTTT.

Many counts were recorded for this clonotype. V usage is TRBV12-5 and J usage is TRBJ2-1, with 8 bases lining up with TRBD1. Germline V gene data show CDR1 as LGHNT and CDR2 as FRNRAP. The CDR3 contains 14 residues. V was clipped by 6 bases and J by 6 bases; unmatched bases: 7. This CDR3 reads CASGPGQAFNEQFF. CDR3 DNA: TGTGCTAGTGGGCCGGGACAGGCGTTCAATGAGCAGTTCTTC.

Many counts were recorded for this clonotype. This rearrangement joins TRBV4-3 to TRBJ1-1; D gene unclear. Germline V gene data show CDR1 as LGHNA and CDR2 as YSLEER. This CDR3 has 13 residues. V lost 0 bases, J lost 3 bases, and 5 bases lay in between. The CDR3, as DNA: TGCGCCAGCAGCCAAGAGGGGTACACTGAAGCTTTCTTT. This translates into CASSQEGYTEAFF.

The rearrangement links TRBV18 to TRBJ1-2, with a possible D match to TRBD1 (5 bases). V was cut by 2 bases and J by 5 bases, with 9 bases left in between. Germline V gives CDR1 KGHSH, CDR2 LQKENI. There are 13 residues in the CDR3. For the CDR3, the DNA is TGTGCCAGCTCACCAGGGGCCCGATATGGCTACACCTTC. Amino acids: CASSPGARYGYTF.

This clonotype was counted many times. CDR3 in amino acids: CASSLDGNSYNEQFF. CDR3 DNA: TGCGCCAGCAGCTTGGACGGAAACTCCTACAATGAGCAGTTCTTC. The rearrangement joins TRBV5-1 to TRBJ2-1; D not certain. Germline CDR1 SGHRS, CDR2 YFSETQ. This CDR3 region has 15 residues. V was cut by 0 bases and J by 0 bases, with 7 bases left in between.

This clonotype has at least ten counts. V gene TRBV29-1 combines with J gene TRBJ2-5, with 8 bases that match TRBD2. CDR3 length equals 14 residues. J lost 2 bases, V lost 8 bases, and 10 bases had no gene match. Germline V gene sequence: CDR1 SQVTM, CDR2 ANQGSEA. This CDR3 is CSPGGGQGQETQYF. The CDR3, as DNA: TGCAGCCCGGGGGGGGGGCAGGGTCAAGAGACCCAGTACTTC.

Concerning this clonotype: Being one base from a much bigger clone, this may be a read error. The chain couples TRBV12-3 or TRBV12-4 to TRBJ2-3; unclear D gene. The CDR3 spans 16 residues. V gave up 3 bases and J gave up 4 bases, with 17 bases separating them. CDR3 sequence reads: CASSFRRAASADTQYF. Here the CDR3 DNA reads TGTGCCAGCAGTTTTAGACGAGCCGCCAGCGCAGATACGCAGTATTTT.

This clonotype was seen a handful of times. V usage is TRBV11-3 and J usage is TRBJ2-3; D perhaps matches TRBD2 (7 bases). Germline lookup yields CDR1 SGHNT and CDR2 YENEEA. Trimming pared 7 bases from V and 3 bases from J, leaving 20 bases between. The CDR3 length is 16 residues. For the CDR3, the DNA is TGTGCCAGCAAACCCCGCGGGGGCCGTGTGACAGATACGCAGTATTTT. Translation gives CASKPRGGRVTDTQYF.

This clonotype was observed many times. This sequence joins TRBV6-5 and TRBJ2-3; 12 nucleotides line up with TRBD2. Germline V lookup: CDR1 MNHEY, CDR2 SVGAGI. J gave up 6 bases and V 8 bases, and 12 bases lay outside the gene matches. The CDR3 totals 16 residues. This CDR3 is CASSRRLAGARDTQYF. In DNA, the CDR3 is TGTGCCAGCTCCAGAAGACTAGCGGGGGCAAGGGATACGCAGTATTTT.

In its sample, this clonotype was seen many times. The rearrangement joins TRBV6-6 to TRBJ1-2; D is ambiguous. Trimming removed 7 bases from V and 2 bases from J, with 14 bases in between. The length of the CDR3 is 14 residues. Looked up from germline, CDR1 is MNHNY and CDR2 is SVGAGI (reference sequence). CDR3 region: CASNSKEPNYGYTF. The CDR3 nucleotides are TGTGCCAGCAATAGCAAGGAGCCCAACTATGGCTACACCTTC.

Details on this clonotype: A much larger clone differs by one base, so this may be a read error. The chain joins TRBV12-3 or TRBV12-4 to TRBJ2-3; D not certain. This CDR3 contains 15 residues. V gave up 3 bases and J gave up 0 bases, with 10 bases separating them. The CDR3 spells CASSFLGGSTDTQYF. CDR3 bases: TGTGCCAGCAGTTTCCTTGGCGGTAGCACAGATACGCAGTATTTT.

CDR3 nucleotides: TGTGCCAGCAGCCCACAGGGGCGGAACACCGGGGAGCTGTTTTTT. The encoded protein is CASSPQGRNTGELFF. J is TRBJ2-2 and V is TRBV7-2; 7 positions match TRBD1. V shed 5 bases, J shed 1 base, and the junction held 4 bases outside the gene matches. Per the germline V gene, CDR1 is SGHTA and CDR2 is FQGNSA. This CDR3 comprises 15 residues.

The CDR3 protein is CASSVIMANTGELFF. For the CDR3, the DNA is TGCGCCAGCAGCGTGATAATGGCGAACACCGGGGAGCTGTTTTTT. The rearrangement joins TRBV5-1 to TRBJ2-2; D unclear. Trimming pared 4 bases from V and 0 bases from J, leaving 10 bases between. The CDR3 runs to 15 residues. Germline CDR1 and CDR2: SGHRS and YFSETQ.

The chain employs TRBV27 and TRBJ1-2, with 9 bases fitting TRBD1. Germline V gene data show CDR1 as MNHEY and CDR2 as SMNVEV (reference sequence). The V and J ends lost 7 bases and 5 bases, in that order; junction bases with no gene match: 14. The CDR3 contains 16 residues. CDR3 region: CASKPGQGPVRYGYTF. In DNA, the CDR3 is TGTGCCAGCAAACCGGGACAGGGACCTGTTCGGTATGGCTACACCTTC.

The table lists this clonotype with many counts. The chain joins TRBV12-3 or TRBV12-4 to TRBJ2-1, with a tentative D call TRBD2 (6 bases). V lost 3 bases and J 2 bases, leaving 14 bases between the germline ends. This CDR3 contains 16 residues. The CDR3 DNA follows: TGTGCCAGCAGTTTTTCCGGGGGAGATACCTACAATGAGCAGTTCTTC. Translation gives CASSFSGGDTYNEQFF.